This T cell receptor (beta chain) was sequenced during a study of early T cells in non-severe SARS-CoV-2 infection. Overall study context: Sequencing was performed on bulk RNA from unsorted whole blood, leaving chains unpaired.

The CDR3 length is 14 residues. Per the germline V gene, CDR1 is MNHNY and CDR2 is SVGAGI (reference sequence). V gave up 6 bases and J gave up 2 bases; unmatched junction bases: 6. Overall study results and limits: VDJdb-based annotation leaned toward anti-spike CD8 responses and missed private and CD4 specificities.

Individually, cDNA molecules had unique molecular identifiers attached to them. One entry per CDR3 protein results from TCRdb running MiXCR on the 5' RACE reads. The table has about 71,000 distinct CDR3 sequences, 9.5% to 15% seen once. Details on this clonotype: The antigen is not known.

The specimen was whole blood, collected at baseline. This TCR was sampled from an adult who was a healthcare worker with PCR-confirmed SARS-CoV-2 infection or an uninfected control (not recorded which). The rearrangement joins TRBV6-6 to TRBJ2-7; 8 nucleotides line up with TRBD2. CDR3 DNA sequence: TGTGCCAGCAGGAACCGGGGGGGAGCCTACGAGCAGTACTTC. Its translation: CASRNRGGAYEQYF.